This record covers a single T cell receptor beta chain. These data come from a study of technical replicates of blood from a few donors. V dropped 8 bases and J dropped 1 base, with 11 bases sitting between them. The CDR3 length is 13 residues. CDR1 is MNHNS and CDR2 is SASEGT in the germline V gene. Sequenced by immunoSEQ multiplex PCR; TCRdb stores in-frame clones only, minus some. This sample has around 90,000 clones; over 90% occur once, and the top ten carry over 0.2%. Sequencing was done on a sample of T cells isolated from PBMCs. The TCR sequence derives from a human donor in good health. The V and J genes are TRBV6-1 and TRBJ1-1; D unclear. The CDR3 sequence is CASPDTSNTEAFF. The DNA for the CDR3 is TGTGCCAGCCCCGACACCTCGAACACTGAAGCTTTCTTT.